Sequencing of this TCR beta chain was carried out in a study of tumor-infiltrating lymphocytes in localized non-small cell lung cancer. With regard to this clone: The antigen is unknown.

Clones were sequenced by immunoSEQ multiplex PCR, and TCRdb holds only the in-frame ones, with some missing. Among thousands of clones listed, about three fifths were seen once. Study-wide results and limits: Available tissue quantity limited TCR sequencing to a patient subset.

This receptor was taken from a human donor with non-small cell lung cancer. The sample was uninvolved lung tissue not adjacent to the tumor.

CDR3 sequence: CASSRAGLFSYEQYF. CDR3 DNA sequence: TGTGCCAGCAGCAGAGCGGGACTCTTCTCCTACGAGCAGTACTTC. This chain joins TRBV11-3 and TRBJ2-7, with 7 positions matching TRBD2. This CDR3 comprises 15 residues. V shed 5 bases, J shed 0 bases, and the junction held 7 bases outside the gene matches. CDR1 and CDR2 (germline): SGHNT, YENEEA.